A selection of T cell receptor beta chains follows, all from one sample in a study of cytomegalovirus exposure and HLA in healthy donors. Produced via immunoSEQ multiplex PCR; TCRdb's table is partial and in-frame only. The sample holds nearly 200,000 clones, more than 75% seen once. Sequences were obtained from PBMCs. These receptors were taken from a male donor in good health and CMV-seropositive. The CDR3 runs from the conserved cysteine through the conserved F or W. The D gene is left open where the match is weak. Only some rows state a clone size, as once, few, many or a class for expanded clones.

v_gene: TRBV11-1; abundance: -; d_gene: -; j_gene: TRBJ1-6; CDR3aa: CASSQRRGSSYNSPLHF; CDR3nt: TGTGCCAGCAGCCAAAGGCGGGGGAGCTCCTATAATTCACCCCTCCACTTT
v_gene: TRBV4-1; abundance: -; d_gene: -; j_gene: TRBJ2-3; CDR3aa: CASSQEPSADTQYF; CDR3nt: TGCGCCAGCAGCCAAGAACCTAGCGCTGATACGCAGTATTTT
v_gene: TRBV18; abundance: once; d_gene: -; j_gene: TRBJ2-1; CDR3aa: CASSISPPLNSEQFF; CDR3nt: TGTGCCAGCTCCATCTCACCCCCTTTAAATAGTGAGCAGTTCTTC
v_gene: TRBV20-1; abundance: -; d_gene: -; j_gene: TRBJ2-7; CDR3aa: CSARSYEQYF; CDR3nt: TGCAGTGCTCGGTCATACGAGCAGTACTTC
v_gene: TRBV19; abundance: -; d_gene: -; j_gene: TRBJ1-1; CDR3aa: CASSILGGDTEAFF; CDR3nt: TGTGCCAGTAGTATTCTCGGGGGGGACACTGAAGCTTTCTTT
v_gene: TRBV5-5; abundance: -; d_gene: TRBD2; j_gene: TRBJ2-7; CDR3aa: CASSSSSGGYEQYF; CDR3nt: TGTGCCAGCAGCTCATCGTCGGGGGGATACGAGCAGTACTTC
v_gene: TRBV5-5; abundance: -; d_gene: TRBD1; j_gene: TRBJ1-5; CDR3aa: CASSSVTGGQPQHF; CDR3nt: TGTGCCAGCAGCTCCGTTACAGGGGGCCAGCCCCAGCATTTT
v_gene: TRBV4-1; abundance: -; d_gene: -; j_gene: TRBJ2-2; CDR3aa: CASSHSGGTGELFF; CDR3nt: TGCGCCAGCAGCCATTCAGGGGGGACCGGGGAGCTGTTTTTT
v_gene: TRBV5-4; abundance: once; d_gene: TRBD1; j_gene: TRBJ1-2; CDR3aa: CASSSYRGRGYTF; CDR3nt: TGTGCCAGCAGCTCCTACAGGGGGCGAGGCTACACCTTC
v_gene: TRBV4-2; abundance: -; d_gene: TRBD2; j_gene: TRBJ2-1; CDR3aa: CASSHEGRGLADNEQFF; CDR3nt: TGTGCCAGCAGCCATGAGGGCCGTGGACTAGCGGACAATGAGCAGTTCTTC
v_gene: TRBV19; abundance: once; d_gene: TRBD1; j_gene: TRBJ2-1; CDR3aa: CASSPGQRTYNEQFF; CDR3nt: TGTGCCAGTAGTCCGGGACAGAGAACCTACAATGAGCAGTTCTTC
v_gene: TRBV7-2; abundance: -; d_gene: TRBD1; j_gene: TRBJ2-3; CDR3aa: CANSLRGQGSTDTQYF; CDR3nt: TGTGCCAACAGCTTAAGAGGACAGGGAAGCACAGATACGCAGTATTTT
v_gene: TRBV28; abundance: -; d_gene: -; j_gene: TRBJ1-1; CDR3aa: CASTKELNTEAFF; CDR3nt: TGTGCCAGCACTAAGGAGCTGAACACTGAAGCTTTCTTT
v_gene: TRBV28; abundance: -; d_gene: -; j_gene: TRBJ2-5; CDR3aa: CASSLFRVTETQYF; CDR3nt: TGTGCCAGCAGTTTATTTCGGGTTACAGAGACCCAGTACTTC
v_gene: TRBV5-4; abundance: -; d_gene: -; j_gene: TRBJ2-7; CDR3aa: CASSYTGSEQYF; CDR3nt: TGTGCCAGCAGCTACACAGGGTCCGAGCAGTACTTC
v_gene: TRBV7-2; abundance: -; d_gene: -; j_gene: TRBJ1-2; CDR3aa: CASSPEWGQEYTF; CDR3nt: TGTGCCAGCAGCCCAGAGTGGGGCCAAGAATACACCTTC
v_gene: TRBV29-1; abundance: -; d_gene: TRBD2; j_gene: TRBJ2-2; CDR3aa: CSGRLAGTGELFF; CDR3nt: TGCAGCGGAAGACTAGCAGGCACCGGGGAGCTGTTTTTT
v_gene: TRBV19; abundance: few; d_gene: -; j_gene: TRBJ1-2; CDR3aa: CASIPKVPRESRDGYTF; CDR3nt: TGTGCCAGTATCCCCAAGGTGCCTAGGGAGTCAAGGGATGGCTACACCTTC
v_gene: TRBV5-8; abundance: once; d_gene: TRBD1; j_gene: TRBJ2-7; CDR3aa: CASSWGQGTTEQYF; CDR3nt: TGTGCCAGCAGCTGGGGACAGGGAACTACCGAGCAGTACTTC
v_gene: TRBV4-3; abundance: -; d_gene: -; j_gene: TRBJ1-1; CDR3aa: CASSQDRPRATRFF; CDR3nt: TGCGCCAGCAGCCAAGATCGGCCCAGGGCAACTCGATTCTTT